This T cell receptor beta chain came from a study of CD8+CD57+ T cells in acquired aplastic anemia. Study overall: Across the sorted CD4+ and CD8+ cells, DNA amounts averaged roughly 3 ug. Study outcomes and limitations: Researchers report that 25 to 35 CD8+ CDR3 sequences appeared in both patients and controls. Patient and control CD8+ Simpson's diversity was not significantly different.

Both TCR beta VDJ combination and CDR3 sequence profiling were carried out. Genomic DNA was the template for this profiling. TCRdb re-derived calls from the reads in MiXCR, one entry per CDR3 protein. The table lists hundreds of thousands of distinct CDR3 sequences, approximately 32% of them singletons, with about 0.8% in the top ten. Sequencing was done on patients that had shown CD8+CD57+ cell expansion by flow cytometry. Patients uniformly had severe acquired aplastic anemia. As to this clonotype: Its target is not known.

The CDR3 length is 14 residues. V was clipped by 3 bases and J by 7 bases, with 18 bases between them. Germline V gene sequence: CDR1 DFQATT, CDR2 SNEGSKA (reference sequence). The rearrangement links TRBV20-1 to TRBJ1-2; tentatively, D is TRBD1 (6 bases). The TCR sequence derives from a human donor with aplastic anemia. The source material was sorted CD4+, CD8+, or CD8+CD57+ T cells (not recorded which) from PBMCs. CDR3 region: CSASPNRELTGYTF. The CDR3 DNA is TGCAGTGCTAGCCCAAACAGGGAATTGACTGGCTACACCTTC.